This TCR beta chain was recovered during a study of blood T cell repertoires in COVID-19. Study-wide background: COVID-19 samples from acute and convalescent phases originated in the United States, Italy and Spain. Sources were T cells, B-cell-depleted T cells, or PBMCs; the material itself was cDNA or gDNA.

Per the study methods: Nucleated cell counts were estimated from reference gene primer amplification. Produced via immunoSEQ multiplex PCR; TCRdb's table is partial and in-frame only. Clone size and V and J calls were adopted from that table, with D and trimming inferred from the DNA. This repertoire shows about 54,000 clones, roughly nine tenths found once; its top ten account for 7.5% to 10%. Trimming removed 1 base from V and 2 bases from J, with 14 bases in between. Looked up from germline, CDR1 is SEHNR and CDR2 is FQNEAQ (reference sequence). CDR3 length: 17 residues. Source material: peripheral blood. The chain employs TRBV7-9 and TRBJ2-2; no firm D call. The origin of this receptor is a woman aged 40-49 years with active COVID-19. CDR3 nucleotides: TGTGCCAGCAGCTTAGGCCCCCCCAGGTCCAACACCGGGGAGCTGTTTTTT. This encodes CASSLGPPRSNTGELFF. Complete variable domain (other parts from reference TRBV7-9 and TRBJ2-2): DTGVSQNPRHKITKRGQNVTFRCDPISEHNRLYWYRQTLGQGPEFLTYFQNEAQLEKSRLLSDRFSAERPKGSFSTLEIQRTEQGDSAMYLCASSLGPPRSNTGELFFGEGSRLTVL.